The present T cell receptor (beta chain) was sequenced within a study of shared clonotypes between healthy human individuals. Germline CDR1 is MNHEY and CDR2 is SMNVEV (reference sequence). V lost 6 bases to trimming and J lost 12 bases; unmatched junction nucleotides: 21. The CDR3 has 16 residues. This table comes from immunoSEQ multiplex PCR, and its TCRdb copy is limited to in-frame clones, with some not included. The repertoire holds about 1.5 million clones, with nearly 99% as singletons. This clone was observed a single time. The receptor's source is a man under 40 in good health. Sequencing input: naive CD4+ T cells sorted from blood. Stated subset: CD45RA+ positively selected. The J gene is TRBJ2-3, the V gene TRBV27, with 7 bases aligning to TRBD2. DNA of the CDR3: TGTGCCAGCAGGAGGCTCTCGGGGGACTATACCTTGCCCCAGTATTTT. Amino acids: CASRRLSGDYTLPQYF.